The entry below gives a single TCR beta chain sequence along with its context. Authors' data handling: Amplification with reference gene primers provided the estimates of nucleated cell counts. Repertoires were generated with immunoSEQ multiplex PCR, while TCRdb's copy carries only in-frame clones and drops some. V, J and clone size reflect that table, while D and trimming were determined from the DNA. The data show fewer than 350,000 clones, roughly nine tenths seen once. This sample is drawn from a study of blood T cell repertoires in COVID-19. On the study more broadly: Sites in the United States, Italy and Spain provided acute and convalescent COVID-19 samples. T cells, B-cell-depleted T cells, or PBMCs supplied cDNA or gDNA.

The CDR3 runs 15 residues. Trimming removed 4 bases from V and 2 bases from J; junction bases left unmatched: 5. The germline CDR1 and CDR2 sequences are SGHRS and YFSETQ. Seattle patients were enrolled while actively infected and followed longitudinally. Sequencing was carried out using peripheral blood. This receptor was obtained from a woman aged 55-70 years with COVID-19, enrolled during active disease. The gene calls are TRBV5-1 and TRBJ2-5; 10 nucleotides match TRBD1. CDR3 residues: CASSGRGQGQETQYF. CDR3 coding DNA: TGCGCCAGCAGCGGAAGGGGACAGGGGCAAGAGACCCAGTACTTC.